The sequence of this T cell receptor (beta chain) was determined in a study of blood T cell dynamics during melanoma immunotherapy (TCRdb year 2020). Regarding the research as a whole: Patients with metastatic melanoma were treated with first-line pembrolizumab or nivolumab plus ipilimumab as standard of care in the United Kingdom. Consecutive patients formed a training cohort, and a further independent group of patients from the same centre was pooled into an external validation set. To find early correlates of response, peripheral T cell receptor repertoires were profiled in metastatic melanoma patients before and after one cycle of checkpoint inhibitor therapy. The paper as a whole reports these results and caveats: Patients who later achieved disease control showed a bifurcated PBMC repertoire reorganization at W3, with increased clonality or increased diversity, unlike progressors. The relatively small sample size was acknowledged as potentially limiting generalization of the results. Whether the T cell clones driving repertoire changes were melanoma-specific or reflected general immune activation could not be determined in the study.

Every bulk PBMC sample was loaded with the same fixed amount of approximately 330 ng of DNA. Following the manufacturer instructions, the immunoSEQ TCRb Assay kit was used to amplify TCR beta CDR3 sequences from genomic DNA. The KAPA Library Quantification Kit for Illumina platforms was used to quantify pooled libraries by qPCR. Pooled libraries were clustered at about 0.55-1.2 pM and sequenced on an Illumina NextSeq 500. Under the source paper's analysis protocol: Analysis of the TCR data relied on immunoSEQ ANALYZER and the R LymphoSeq package. A rearrangement efficiency score was calculated as productive divided by the sum of productive and non-productive CDR3 sequences. Clonality was measured with the Gini coefficient and diversity with the Renyi index at alpha=1, and both measures were compared pairwise between timepoints within each patient. Clonal relatedness used an edit distance of 3, and repertoire similarity used the Bhattacharyya coefficient, both computed in LymphoSeq. To classify response, a linear discriminant analysis based on week-3 changes in clonality and diversity was built using the R MASS and caret packages. The table was pulled from immuneACCESS by TCRdb, which kept in-frame rearrangements only. Such tables lose some clones; where checked, under half of the loss comes from unresolved V genes, and the rest has no known cause. V, J and clone size reflect that table, while D and trimming were determined from the DNA. For this sample the table gives more than 8,000 clones, of which approximately 90% were detected only once. The top ten constitute 2.3% of the sample.

On this clone itself: Its recognized antigen is unknown. Per-base quality was not reported, and no clone a single base away is much larger than it.

The sample's time point label, decoded: week 3, after first cycle of checkpoint inhibitor. Blood samples were taken at two points: before treatment (T0) and at week 3 (W3), which came after the first cycle of checkpoint blockade. Except for a couple of patients with rapid clinical progression, response was assessed 12 weeks after the first infusion by RECIST 1.1; disease control meant complete response, partial response or stable disease. Patients were not eligible if they had prior systemic cancer treatment, concomitant immunosuppressant therapy or synchronous other active malignancies. TCR beta was sequenced in both bulk PBMC and plasma cell-free DNA in order to track circulating cells as well as T cell turnover. PBMC were isolated from blood with Lymphoprep and SepMate tubes, followed by red cell lysis. QIAamp DNA Blood Mini kits were used to extract DNA from PBMC and sorted T cell subsets. This TCR was sampled from a human donor with melanoma. The input for sequencing was blood, taken from a patient treated with checkpoint blockade.

The DNA is TGTGCCTGGAGTGCCGGGTTACAGGGAGGCAGTCAGCCCCAGCATTTT. Translated, this is CAWSAGLQGGSQPQHF. Recombination linked TRBV30 to TRBJ1-5; a weak D assignment points to TRBD1 (6 bases agree). The CDR3 runs 16 amino acids, cysteine and phenylalanine included. The entry retains the CDR3 DNA only, 48 bases that are in frame from base 1. The junction carries 19 bases between V and J, which are trimmed by 1 base and 6 bases respectively. CDR1 and CDR2 (GTSNPN, SVGIG) derive from the germline V gene (reference sequence).